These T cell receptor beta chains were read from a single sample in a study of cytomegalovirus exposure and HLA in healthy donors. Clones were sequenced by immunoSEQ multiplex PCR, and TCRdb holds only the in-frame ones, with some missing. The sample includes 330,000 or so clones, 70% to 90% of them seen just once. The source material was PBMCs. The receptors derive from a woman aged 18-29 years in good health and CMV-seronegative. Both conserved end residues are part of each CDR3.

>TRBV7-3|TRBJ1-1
CASSLAPGMNTEAFF
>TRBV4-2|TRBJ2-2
CASSQGGTSTGELFF
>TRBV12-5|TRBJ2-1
CASGLAPPVNEQFF
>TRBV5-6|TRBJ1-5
CASSLIGAGDSNQPQHF
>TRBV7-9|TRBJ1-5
CASSWGTGGTNQPQHF
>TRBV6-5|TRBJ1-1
CASSPFGAFF
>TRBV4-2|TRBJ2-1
CASSQVGDGGSAYNEQFF
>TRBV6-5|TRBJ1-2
CASSYRAGGYTF
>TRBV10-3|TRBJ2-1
CATQGTSGDNEQFF
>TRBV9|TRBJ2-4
CASSVAGDRASSQNIQYF
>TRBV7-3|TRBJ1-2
CASSASGTGRYGYTF
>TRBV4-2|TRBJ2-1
CASSQVASGRNEQFF
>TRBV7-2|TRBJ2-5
CASSTSTVRETQYF
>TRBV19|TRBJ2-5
CASSMVQWETQYF
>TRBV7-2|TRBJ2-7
CASSPQAGLEGEQYF
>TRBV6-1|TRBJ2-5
CASSDGTARETQYF
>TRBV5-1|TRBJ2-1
CASRRGPQVDEQFF
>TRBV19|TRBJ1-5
CASSPVGGGYAPNSNQPQHF
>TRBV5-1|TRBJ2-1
CASSLASASGTDEQFF
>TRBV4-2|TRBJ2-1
CASSQAKPLTSGYNEQFF
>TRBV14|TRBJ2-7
CASSLRSGKMSYEQYF
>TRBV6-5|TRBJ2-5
CASRFGGLGQETQYF